This TCR beta chain stems from a study of human T cells and chemical hapten exposure. This clonotype appeared many times. TCRdb itself ran the RACE reads through MiXCR, one entry per CDR3 protein. The sample lists around 57,000 distinct CDR3 sequences, approximately 10% occurring once. Time point indicated: pre-sensitization, week 0. Treatment described: therapeutic diphenylcyclopropenone sensitization with weekly scalp DPC. Trimming removed 10 bases at V and 0 bases at J, with 20 bases between. Germline CDR1 and CDR2: LNHDA and SQIVND (reference sequence). The CDR3 totals 16 residues. Sequenced here: whole blood, sampled in connection with sensitization to the hapten diphenylcyclopropenone (DPC). The TCR originated in a woman aged 40-49 years with alopecia areata. Some clones in this sample may be carry-over from other donors' samples. This chain joins TRBV19 and TRBJ2-3; the D gene is possibly TRBD1 (6 bases). The CDR3 region has the DNA TGTGCCACCATGGACAGCTCTGCCCTTAGCACAGATACGCAGTATTTT. Protein product: CATMDSSALSTDTQYF.